One T cell receptor (beta chain) is described in this entry. Its antigen is as yet unknown. One end of the junction is discordant with germline, which a read error may explain. A modified ARM-PCR protocol with three rounds of nested PCR amplified TCRbeta. TCRdb redid the calling of the multiplex PCR reads with MiXCR, one entry per CDR3 protein. The sample has about 93,000 distinct CDR3 sequences; around 64% are singletons. This sample is part of a study of tumor and adjacent non-tumor tissue in lung cancer. Study at large: Patients were aged about 30 to 80, 10 men and roughly 5 women, stage I to III. Around 4.4 million productive TCRbeta reads were obtained per sample on average.

The template was RNA from unsorted bulk tissue. Whole-study findings and limits: Tumor tissue had significantly higher TCR diversity than normal lung.

Germline V gene lookup returns CDR1 MNHNY and CDR2 SVGAGI (reference sequence). This CDR3 spans 14 amino acids. This receptor was taken from a man in his fifties or sixties with non-small cell lung cancer. Source material: lung tumor tissue. This chain uses TRBV6-6 with TRBJ2-1; the D gene is possibly TRBD2 (5 bases). CDR3 region: CASSPKTTTGEQFF. The DNA for the CDR3 is TGTGCGAGTAGTCCGAAGACAACTACTGGGGAGCAATTCTTC.